The 20 T cell receptor beta chains presented below share a single source sample, sequenced in a study of response to subunit inactivated influenza vaccine. TCRdb itself ran the RT-PCR reads through MiXCR, one entry per CDR3 protein. The data contain fewer than 550,000 distinct CDR3 sequences, about 25% of them seen just once; the ten biggest clones take up around 2%. The sequenced sample was CD4+ T cells sorted from PBMCs, obtained 4 to 6 days after vaccination. These receptors were taken from a man aged 45-65 years who received an inactivated influenza vaccine.

The V and J genes are TRBV6-2 or TRBV6-3 and TRBJ1-2; TRBD1 matches 9 bases. The germline CDR1 and CDR2 sequences are MNHEY and SVGEGT. V gave up 7 bases and J gave up 8 bases; unmatched junction bases: 2. The CDR3 sequence is 11 residues long. The CDR3 sequence: CASTTGGGYTF. The CDR3 DNA follows: TGTGCCAGCACGACAGGGGGAGGCTACACCTTC.

This chain links TRBV18 with TRBJ1-1, with D unresolved. CDR3 length equals 12 residues. In germline, CDR1 is KGHSH, CDR2 LQKENI. Trimming took 0 bases from V and 10 from J, leaving 9 bases between them. This CDR3 is CASSPPEAAAFF. The CDR3 DNA reads as TGTGCCAGCTCACCACCGGAAGCCGCAGCTTTCTTT.

V and J are TRBV4-2 and TRBJ2-1; 8 bases line up with TRBD2. CDR1 and CDR2 (germline): LGHNA, YNFKEQ. The CDR3 sequence is 16 residues long. Trimming took 8 bases from V and 9 from J; bases not matched to a gene: 18. CDR3 DNA sequence: TGTGCCAGCGCAGGGAAAGGACTAGCTGAACGGGGTGAGCAGTTCTTC. Residues: CASAGKGLAERGEQFF.

This clonotype was detected a few times. The J gene is TRBJ2-7, the V gene TRBV20-1; tentative D call: TRBD2 (6 bases). The CDR3 is 14 residues long. V was trimmed by 4 bases and J by 3 bases, leaving 16 bases between them. The germline V gene has CDR1 DFQATT and CDR2 SNEGSKA (reference sequence). The CDR3 reads CSATLAGQGYEQYF. CDR3 coding DNA: TGCAGTGCTACATTGGCGGGGCAGGGCTACGAGCAGTACTTC.

The rearrangement uses TRBV7-9 and TRBJ2-2; 9 positions agree with TRBD2. Germline CDR1 is SEHNR and CDR2 is FQNEAQ (reference sequence). Losses at the gene ends were 8 bases for V and 3 bases for J; bases not matched to a gene: 10. This CDR3 contains 16 residues. This CDR3 is CASRLAGGHHTGELFF. CDR3 bases: TGTGCCAGCCGACTGGCGGGGGGGCACCACACCGGGGAGCTGTTTTTT.

The V and J genes are TRBV12-3 or TRBV12-4 and TRBJ1-2, with TRBD1 as a possible D gene (5 bases). The CDR3 is made up of 11 amino acids. Trimming left V 5 bases short and J 11 bases short, with 12 bases between. The CDR3 DNA is TGTGCCAGCAGTGTTTCGGGGGGGTACACCTTC. Its translation: CASSVSGGYTF.

This chain links TRBV20-1 with TRBJ2-7; 9 nucleotides align to TRBD2. CDR1 and CDR2 from the germline V gene are DFQATT and SNEGSKA (reference sequence). CDR3 size: 16 residues. CDR3 protein: CRAGLPYSGRRYEQYF. Written as DNA, the CDR3 is TGCAGAGCTGGCCTCCCATATAGCGGGAGAAGATACGAGCAGTACTTC.

This clonotype has only a few counts. The chain is built from TRBV6-5 and TRBJ2-7, with D uncertain. Germline CDR1 reads MNHEY; CDR2 reads SVGAGI. V lost 0 bases and J 5 bases, leaving 14 bases between the germline ends. The CDR3 consists of 15 residues. CDR3 nucleotides: TGTGCCAGCAGTTACTCTAGCAGTCGGGCGGACGAGCAGTACTTC. Translating gives CASSYSSSRADEQYF.

The chain couples TRBV6-1 to TRBJ2-7; 9 nucleotides match TRBD1. CDR3 length: 15 amino acids. In germline, CDR1 is MNHNS, CDR2 SASEGT. Trimming at V came to 6 bases and at J to 2 bases, leaving 8 bases not matched to a gene. CDR3 sequence: CASSRTRDRAYEQYF. CDR3 sequence (DNA): TGTGCCAGCAGCCGAACCCGGGACAGGGCCTACGAGCAGTACTTC.

V and J are TRBV5-1 and TRBJ2-1; D unresolved. Deletions cut 4 bases from V and 4 bases from J, with 15 bases between. The V gene's germline CDR1 is SGHRS and CDR2 YFSETQ. This CDR3 has 15 residues. The DNA for the CDR3 is TGCGCCAGCAGCGAGTCGGGCGGAGCTTACAATGAGCAGTTCTTC. It yields the protein CASSESGGAYNEQFF.

This clonotype came up a few times. This rearrangement joins TRBV5-1 to TRBJ1-3; D remains ambiguous. The CDR3 contains 15 residues. Germline assignment: CDR1 SGHRS and CDR2 YFSETQ. V was clipped by 4 bases and J by 0 bases, with 11 bases between them. The CDR3 here is CASSQGRDSGNTIYF. As DNA, the CDR3 is TGCGCCAGCAGCCAAGGACGAGACTCTGGAAACACCATATATTTT. The full variable domain, with the rest looked up from reference TRBV5-1 and TRBJ1-3, is KAGVTQTPRYLIKTRGQQVTLSCSPISGHRSVSWYQQTPGQGLQFLFEYFSETQRNKGNFPGRFSGRQFSNSRSEMNVSTLELGDSALYLCASSQGRDSGNTIYFGEGSWLTVV.

The CDR3 loop is CASSPDSHEQYF. CDR3 in DNA: TGTGCCAGCTCACCGGACAGCCACGAGCAGTACTTC. This chain joins TRBV18 and TRBJ2-7, with D possibly TRBD1 on 6 matching bases. CDR1 and CDR2 from the germline V gene are KGHSH and LQKENI. Trimming shortened V by 3 bases and J by 5 bases, and 8 bases separated the two germline ends. The CDR3 extends over 12 amino acids.

In its sample, this clonotype was seen a few times. The chain employs TRBV7-6 and TRBJ2-7, with unresolved D. Trimming removed 5 bases at V and 3 bases at J, with 14 bases between. Germline V gene sequence: CDR1 SGHVS, CDR2 FNYEAQ. This CDR3 region has 14 residues. The CDR3 loop is CASSPNRKVYEQYF. DNA for the CDR3: TGTGCCAGCAGCCCGAATCGGAAAGTCTACGAGCAGTACTTC.

The chain links TRBV11-2 to TRBJ2-1; unclear D gene. Per the germline V gene, CDR1 is SGHAT and CDR2 is FQNNGV. Trimming took off 4 bases at V and 2 bases at J, with 9 bases between the two ends. CDR3 size: 14 residues. The CDR3 sequence is CASSSRQAYNEQFF. The CDR3 DNA sequence: TGTGCCAGCAGCTCCCGGCAGGCCTACAATGAGCAGTTCTTC.

V usage is TRBV20-1 and J usage is TRBJ2-3; TRBD2 might be the D (5 bases). The CDR3 loop spans 18 amino acids. V shed 0 bases and J shed 0 bases, with 19 bases lying between them. Per germline, CDR1 DFQATT and CDR2 SNEGSKA (reference sequence). The CDR3 nucleotides read TGCAGTGCTAGAGATCGTCCCCGCGGGCGCGCTAGCACAGATACGCAGTATTTT. It yields the protein CSARDRPRGRASTDTQYF.

This clonotype was observed at least ten times. This chain links TRBV29-1 with TRBJ2-2; D not resolved. V was pared by 6 bases and J by 0 bases, with 5 bases between. CDR1 and CDR2 (germline): SQVTM, ANQGSEA. The CDR3 sequence is 12 residues long. The CDR3 nucleotides read TGCAGCGTACTTCCGAACACCGGGGAGCTGTTTTTT. Residues: CSVLPNTGELFF.

This clonotype was observed a handful of times. The CDR3 reads CASSYRDYNSPLHF. As DNA, the CDR3 is TGTGCCAGCAGTTACAGAGACTATAATTCACCCCTCCACTTT. V gene TRBV12-3 or TRBV12-4 combines with J gene TRBJ1-6; the D is unclear. V lost 4 bases to trimming and J lost 3 bases, with 7 bases between them. The CDR3 consists of 14 residues.

This clonotype was observed a few times. The V gene is TRBV18, the J gene TRBJ1-3, with no clear D. V was cut by 6 bases and J by 0 bases, with 15 bases left in between. The CDR3 is 16 residues long. Per the germline V gene, CDR1 is KGHSH and CDR2 is LQKENI. DNA for the CDR3: TGTGCCAGCTCCCCTATGACTGGAGACTCTGGAAACACCATATATTTT. Amino acid sequence: CASSPMTGDSGNTIYF.

This clonotype was detected a few times. The chain carries TRBV7-8 and TRBJ2-7; TRBD1 aligns across 10 bases. Germline CDR1 reads SGHVS; CDR2 reads FQNEAQ. This CDR3 has 12 residues. J was trimmed by 9 bases and V by 5 bases; bases with no gene match: 4. CDR3 in amino acids: CASSPGQGVQYF. The CDR3 nucleotides are TGTGCCAGCAGCCCCGGACAGGGGGTGCAGTACTTC.

This chain connects TRBV14 to TRBJ2-1; D might be TRBD1 (5 bases). CDR1 and CDR2 from the germline V gene are SGHDN and FVKESK. The CDR3 is 16 amino acids. V was shortened by 3 bases and J by 0 bases, with 12 bases between the two germline ends. The CDR3 reads CASSHSGSGSYNEQFF. CDR3 nucleotide sequence: TGTGCCAGCAGCCATTCAGGGTCTGGCTCCTACAATGAGCAGTTCTTC.